Listed below are T cell receptor beta chains from one sample, sequenced in a study of sequential checkpoint blockade in melanoma. Data came from immunoSEQ multiplex PCR; TCRdb stores just in-frame clones and leaves some out. The sample has 15,000 to 20,000 clones, roughly 80% seen once; the top ten hold roughly 35%. This sample comprised CD8+ T cells sorted from blood (inferred from file names), obtained from a patient given nivolumab and ipilimumab in sequence. The receptors stem from a human donor with melanoma. Both conserved end residues are part of each CDR3. The order of the fields is clone size, V gene, J gene, D gene, CDR3 protein, CDR3 DNA. A D gene is named only where the DNA matches it firmly. Clone size, where shown, is once, few, many, or a class for clones that have expanded.

abundance: NA
v_gene: TRBV10-3
j_gene: TRBJ2-1
d_gene: TRBD2
CDR3aa: CASSGLAGENNEQFF
CDR3nt: TGTGCCAGCAGCGGACTAGCGGGGGAGAATAATGAGCAGTTCTTC

abundance: NA
v_gene: TRBV9
j_gene: TRBJ1-4
d_gene: NA
CDR3aa: CASSVGGPRIGEKLFF
CDR3nt: TGTGCCAGCAGCGTAGGAGGTCCTAGGATTGGGGAAAAACTGTTTTTT

abundance: NA
v_gene: TRBV5-6
j_gene: TRBJ2-3
d_gene: NA
CDR3aa: CASSLVVPDRESTDTQYF
CDR3nt: TGTGCCAGCAGCTTGGTCGTTCCGGACAGAGAGAGCACAGATACGCAGTATTTT

abundance: NA
v_gene: TRBV7-2
j_gene: TRBJ1-5
d_gene: NA
CDR3aa: CASSEEGRNQPQHF
CDR3nt: TGTGCCAGCAGCGAGGAGGGTCGCAATCAGCCCCAGCATTTT

abundance: NA
v_gene: TRBV7-2
j_gene: TRBJ2-3
d_gene: NA
CDR3aa: CASSPSQSDTQYF
CDR3nt: TGTGCCAGCAGCCCTTCCCAGTCAGATACGCAGTATTTT

abundance: NA
v_gene: TRBV14
j_gene: TRBJ1-6
d_gene: TRBD1
CDR3aa: CASSPQGLRNSPLHF
CDR3nt: TGTGCCAGCAGCCCACAGGGGTTGAGAAATTCACCCCTCCACTTT

abundance: NA
v_gene: TRBV5-8
j_gene: TRBJ1-1
d_gene: NA
CDR3aa: CASSRRVDTEAFF
CDR3nt: TGTGCCAGCAGCCGGAGGGTGGACACTGAAGCTTTCTTT

abundance: NA
v_gene: TRBV7-6
j_gene: TRBJ2-5
d_gene: NA
CDR3aa: CASSLAAWGRGETQYF
CDR3nt: TGTGCCAGCAGCTTAGCTGCGTGGGGGCGTGGAGAGACCCAGTACTTC

abundance: NA
v_gene: TRBV28
j_gene: TRBJ1-6
d_gene: TRBD1
CDR3aa: CASSTQGADLFHSPLHF
CDR3nt: TGTGCCAGCAGTACCCAGGGGGCCGATCTGTTCCATTCACCCCTCCACTTT

abundance: few
v_gene: TRBV4-1
j_gene: TRBJ1-2
d_gene: NA
CDR3aa: CASSQGDYGYTF
CDR3nt: TGCGCCAGCAGCCAAGGCGACTATGGCTACACCTTC

abundance: once
v_gene: TRBV7-6
j_gene: TRBJ2-2
d_gene: TRBD2
CDR3aa: CASSLGLAGGKELFF
CDR3nt: TGTGCCAGCAGCTTAGGCCTAGCGGGGGGGAAGGAGCTGTTTTTT

abundance: NA
v_gene: TRBV19
j_gene: TRBJ1-2
d_gene: NA
CDR3aa: CASSPGGPNYGYTF
CDR3nt: TGTGCCAGTAGTCCAGGAGGACCTAACTATGGCTACACCTTC

abundance: NA
v_gene: TRBV9
j_gene: TRBJ2-2
d_gene: TRBD1
CDR3aa: CASSVTGGLNDGELFF
CDR3nt: TGTGCCAGCAGCGTTACAGGGGGTTTGAACGACGGGGAGCTGTTTTTT

abundance: NA
v_gene: TRBV7-9
j_gene: TRBJ2-7
d_gene: NA
CDR3aa: CASSFSGDEQYF
CDR3nt: TGTGCCAGCAGCTTTTCGGGGGACGAGCAGTACTTC

abundance: NA
v_gene: TRBV9
j_gene: TRBJ2-7
d_gene: NA
CDR3aa: CASSVAQGLYEQYF
CDR3nt: TGTGCCAGCAGCGTAGCACAGGGCCTCTACGAGCAGTACTTC

abundance: NA
v_gene: TRBV7-8
j_gene: TRBJ2-2
d_gene: TRBD1
CDR3aa: CASSLSGQGGGELFF
CDR3nt: TGTGCCAGCAGCTTATCGGGACAGGGTGGCGGGGAGCTGTTTTTT

abundance: NA
v_gene: TRBV5-5
j_gene: TRBJ2-7
d_gene: TRBD2
CDR3aa: CASSLGGLESHEQYF
CDR3nt: TGTGCCAGCAGCTTGGGGGGACTAGAATCCCACGAGCAGTACTTC

abundance: NA
v_gene: TRBV19
j_gene: TRBJ1-1
d_gene: NA
CDR3aa: CASSTSHGAFF
CDR3nt: TGTGCCAGTAGTACGAGTCACGGAGCTTTCTTT

abundance: few
v_gene: TRBV28
j_gene: TRBJ2-1
d_gene: NA
CDR3aa: CASHSEEFDEQFF
CDR3nt: TGTGCCAGCCATAGCGAGGAGTTCGATGAGCAGTTCTTC

abundance: once
v_gene: TRBV10-3
j_gene: TRBJ2-1
d_gene: NA
CDR3aa: CAISEEGLLYNEQFF
CDR3nt: TGTGCCATCAGTGAGGAGGGACTGCTCTACAATGAGCAGTTCTTC

abundance: NA
v_gene: TRBV10-2
j_gene: TRBJ2-3
d_gene: TRBD2
CDR3aa: CATSGGLGTDTQYF
CDR3nt: TGCGCCACCAGCGGGGGGTTGGGAACAGATACGCAGTATTTT

abundance: NA
v_gene: TRBV14
j_gene: TRBJ2-7
d_gene: NA
CDR3aa: CASSQGTYEQYF
CDR3nt: TGTGCCAGCAGCCAAGGAACATACGAGCAGTACTTC

abundance: once
v_gene: TRBV6-1
j_gene: TRBJ2-3
d_gene: TRBD1
CDR3aa: CASSGTGGADTQYF
CDR3nt: TGTGCCAGCAGCGGGACAGGGGGCGCGGATACGCAGTATTTT

abundance: few
v_gene: TRBV2
j_gene: TRBJ1-5
d_gene: NA
CDR3aa: CASSGGRVNDQPQHF
CDR3nt: TGTGCCAGCAGTGGTGGCAGGGTGAATGATCAGCCCCAGCATTTT

abundance: once
v_gene: TRBV7-9
j_gene: TRBJ2-5
d_gene: NA
CDR3aa: CASSLTGLKETQYF
CDR3nt: TGTGCCAGCAGTCTAACAGGGCTGAAAGAGACCCAGTACTTC

abundance: once
v_gene: TRBV4-1
j_gene: TRBJ1-1
d_gene: TRBD1
CDR3aa: CASSLWTGVDTFF
CDR3nt: TGCGCCAGCAGCCTATGGACAGGGGTGGATACGTTCTTT